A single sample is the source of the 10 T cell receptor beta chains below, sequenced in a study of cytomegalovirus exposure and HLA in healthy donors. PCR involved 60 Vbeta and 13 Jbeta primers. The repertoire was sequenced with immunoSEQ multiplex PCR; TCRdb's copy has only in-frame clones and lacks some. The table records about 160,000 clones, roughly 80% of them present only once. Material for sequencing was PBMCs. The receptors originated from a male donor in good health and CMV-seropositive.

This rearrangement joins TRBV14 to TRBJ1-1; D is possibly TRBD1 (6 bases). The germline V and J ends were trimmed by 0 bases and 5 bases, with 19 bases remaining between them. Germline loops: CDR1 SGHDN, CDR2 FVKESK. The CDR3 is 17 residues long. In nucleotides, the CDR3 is TGTGCCAGCAGCCAAGAACAAGGGCACAGGGTGGAAACTGAAGCTTTCTTT. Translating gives CASSQEQGHRVETEAFF.

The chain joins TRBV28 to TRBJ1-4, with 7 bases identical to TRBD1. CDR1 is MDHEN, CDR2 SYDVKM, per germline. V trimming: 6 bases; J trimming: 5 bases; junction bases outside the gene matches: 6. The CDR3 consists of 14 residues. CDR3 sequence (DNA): TGTGCCAGCAGACCACAGGGGCGGAATGAAAAACTGTTTTTT. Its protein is CASRPQGRNEKLFF. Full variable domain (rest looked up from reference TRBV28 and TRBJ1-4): DVKVTQSSRYLVKRTGEKVFLECVQDMDHENMFWYRQDPGLGLRLIYFSYDVKMKEKGDIPEGYSVSREKKERFSLILESASTNQTSMYLCASRPQGRNEKLFFGSGTQLSVL.

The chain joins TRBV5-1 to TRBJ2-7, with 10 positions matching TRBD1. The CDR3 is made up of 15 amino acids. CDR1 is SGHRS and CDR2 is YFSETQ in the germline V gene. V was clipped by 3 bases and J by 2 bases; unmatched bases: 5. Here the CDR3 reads CASSSGQGNPYEQYF. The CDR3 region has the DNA TGCGCCAGCAGCTCGGGACAGGGGAATCCCTACGAGCAGTACTTC.

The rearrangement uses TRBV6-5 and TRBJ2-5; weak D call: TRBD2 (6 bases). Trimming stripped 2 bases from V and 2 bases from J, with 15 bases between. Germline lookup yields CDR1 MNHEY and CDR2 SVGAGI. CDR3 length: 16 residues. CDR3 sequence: CASSYRRGPLQETQYF. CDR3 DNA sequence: TGTGCCAGCAGTTACCGGCGGGGTCCCCTTCAAGAGACCCAGTACTTC.

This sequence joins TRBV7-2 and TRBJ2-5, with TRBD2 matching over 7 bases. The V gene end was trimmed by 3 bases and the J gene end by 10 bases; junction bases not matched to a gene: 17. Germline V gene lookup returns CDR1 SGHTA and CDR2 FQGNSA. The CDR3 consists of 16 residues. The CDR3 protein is CASSFESSGLKSRQYF. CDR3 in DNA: TGTGCCAGCAGCTTTGAGTCTAGCGGCCTTAAAAGCCGCCAGTACTTC.

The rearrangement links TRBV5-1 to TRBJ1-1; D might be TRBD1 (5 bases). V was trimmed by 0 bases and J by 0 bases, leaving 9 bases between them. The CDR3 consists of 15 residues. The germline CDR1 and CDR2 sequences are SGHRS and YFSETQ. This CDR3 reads CASSLGQRMNTEAFF. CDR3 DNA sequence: TGCGCCAGCAGCTTGGGACAGCGTATGAACACTGAAGCTTTCTTT.

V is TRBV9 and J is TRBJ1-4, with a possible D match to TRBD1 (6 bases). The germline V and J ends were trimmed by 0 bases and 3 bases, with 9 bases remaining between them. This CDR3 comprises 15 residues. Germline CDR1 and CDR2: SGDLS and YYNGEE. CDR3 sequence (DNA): TGTGCCAGCAGCGTAGCCGACAGGTCTAATGAAAAACTGTTTTTT. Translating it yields CASSVADRSNEKLFF.

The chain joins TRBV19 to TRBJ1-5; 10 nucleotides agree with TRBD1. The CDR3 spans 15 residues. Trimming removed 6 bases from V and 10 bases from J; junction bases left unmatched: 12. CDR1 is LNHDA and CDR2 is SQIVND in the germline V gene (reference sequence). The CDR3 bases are TGTGCCAGTAGAGACCGGGACAGGGGCAATTTTCCCCAGCATTTT. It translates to CASRDRDRGNFPQHF.

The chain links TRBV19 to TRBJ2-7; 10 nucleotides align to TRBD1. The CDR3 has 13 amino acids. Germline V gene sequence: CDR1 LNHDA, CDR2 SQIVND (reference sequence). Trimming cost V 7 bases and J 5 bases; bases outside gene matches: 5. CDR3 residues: CASTRTGGHEQYF. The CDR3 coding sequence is TGTGCCAGTACCCGGACAGGGGGGCACGAGCAGTACTTC.

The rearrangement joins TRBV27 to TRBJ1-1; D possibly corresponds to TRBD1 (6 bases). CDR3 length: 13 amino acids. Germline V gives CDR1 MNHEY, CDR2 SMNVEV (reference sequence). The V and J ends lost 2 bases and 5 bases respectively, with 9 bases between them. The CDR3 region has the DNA TGTGCCAGCAGTTTAGGGGGGGCTACTGAAGCTTTCTTT. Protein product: CASSLGGATEAFF.